This is a list of T cell receptor beta chains from one sample in a study of T cell changes during pregnancy in multiple sclerosis. The data were produced by immunoSEQ multiplex PCR, yet TCRdb's version contains in-frame clones alone and is incomplete. The top ten clones hold around 9.2% of a sample with about 50,000 clones, more than 85% of them seen once. This specimen was CD8+ T cells from peripheral blood mononuclear cells, taken after pregnancy. These receptor sequences come from a female donor with multiple sclerosis, enrolled in a pregnancy study. The CDR3 runs from the conserved cysteine through the conserved F or W. The D gene is left open where the match is weak. Rows may omit the clone size; those that give it use once, few, many or a size class.

clone_size d_call j_call v_call cdr3_nt cdr3_aa
- TRBD1 TRBJ1-5 TRBV5-5 TGTGCCAGCAGCTTTAAGGGGGCAGAGAATCAGCCCCAGCATTTT CASSFKGAENQPQHF
- TRBD1 TRBJ1-2 TRBV27 TGTGCCAGCAGTTTAAGTACAGGGGGCTGGGGCTACACCTTC CASSLSTGGWGYTF
- TRBD1 TRBJ2-2 TRBV2 TGTGCCAGCAGTGTCTACCAGGGGGCGACCGGGGAGCTGTTTTTT CASSVYQGATGELFF
- TRBD1 TRBJ1-2 TRBV2 TGTGCCAGTCCACCAGGGGGTAAGAACTATGGCTACACCTTC CASPPGGKNYGYTF
- - TRBJ2-2 TRBV7-8 TGTGCCAGCAGCTTGGCGGGGTGGGGCACCGGGGAGCTGTTTTTT CASSLAGWGTGELFF
- TRBD2 TRBJ2-6 TRBV19 TGTGCCAGTAGTATCCACCTTTGGGGGGGCTCTGGGGCCAACGTCCTGACTTTC CASSIHLWGGSGANVLTF
once - TRBJ2-5 TRBV7-2 TGTGCCAGCATGGGACTGTGGGGGAGCCAAGAGACCCAGTACTTC CASMGLWGSQETQYF
- - TRBJ1-1 TRBV2 TGTGCCAGCGACGGGGAGAACACTGAAGCTTTCTTT CASDGENTEAFF
- TRBD2 TRBJ2-1 TRBV7-2 TGTGCCAGCAGCTTAACTAGCGGGTACAATGAGCAGTTCTTC CASSLTSGYNEQFF
- TRBD1 TRBJ1-1 TRBV2 TGTGCCAGCACCCCGGGACAGGGTGGGAACACTGAAGCTTTCTTT CASTPGQGGNTEAFF
- TRBD1 TRBJ2-7 TRBV6-6 TGTGCCAGCAGGGTTGGGACAGGTCTCTTTTACGAGCAGTACTTC CASRVGTGLFYEQYF
- TRBD2 TRBJ2-3 TRBV30 TGTGCCTGGAGCGGTAGCGGGAGGTGGGATACGCAGTATTTT CAWSGSGRWDTQYF
- - TRBJ1-5 TRBV19 TGTGCCAGTAGGGAACAGGGAAATCAGCCCCAGCATTTT CASREQGNQPQHF
- - TRBJ2-1 TRBV30 TGTGCCTGGATCGAGGACAGTTCCTACAATGAGCAGTTCTTC CAWIEDSSYNEQFF
- - TRBJ2-1 TRBV5-6 TGTGCCAGCAGGGGGATAGCGATGGGCAACAATGAGCAGTTCTTC CASRGIAMGNNEQFF
- TRBD2 TRBJ2-7 TRBV5-4 TGTGCCAGCAGCCCGGCGCTAGCGGGCGGACCGACCTACGAGCAGTACTTC CASSPALAGGPTYEQYF
- - TRBJ2-7 TRBV27 TGTGCCAGCAGTATAATAACAGGTGCCGAGCAGTACTTC CASSIITGAEQYF
- TRBD2 TRBJ2-3 TRBV5-1 TGCGCCAGCAGTAGGGGACTAGCGGGGGGAGATACGCAGTATTTT CASSRGLAGGDTQYF
- TRBD1 TRBJ2-7 TRBV29-1 TGCAGCGTCCGGGACAGCAACTCCTACGAGCAGTACTTC CSVRDSNSYEQYF
- - TRBJ1-2 TRBV6-5 TGTGCCAGCAGTTACTCGAGCGGTACCTATGGCTACACCTTT CASSYSSGTYGYTF
- - TRBJ1-2 TRBV10-3 TGTGCCATCAGAGAGGACAGCGTCGCCTATGGCTACACCTTC CAIREDSVAYGYTF
- - TRBJ2-3 TRBV27 TGTGCCAGCAGTCCACGACAGCTTCTCACAGATACGCAGTATTTT CASSPRQLLTDTQYF
- - TRBJ1-1 TRBV2 TGTGCCAGCAGTGAAGGAGGCGAAGAAGCTTTCTTT CASSEGGEEAFF
- TRBD2 TRBJ2-1 TRBV2 TGTGCCAGCACCGAGACTAGCGGGAGGGGGAATGAGCAGTTCTTC CASTETSGRGNEQFF
- - TRBJ1-2 TRBV27 TGTGCCAGCAGTTTATTCCCGGGTTCGGATGGCTACACCTTC CASSLFPGSDGYTF
- TRBD1 TRBJ1-5 TRBV18 TGTGCCAGCTCACCGAGCAACAGGGGGACGGATCAGCCCCAGCATTTT CASSPSNRGTDQPQHF
- - TRBJ1-2 TRBV4-1 TGCGCCAGCAGCCAAGAGAGCGGGTCCCCTAACATCTATGGCTACACCTTC CASSQESGSPNIYGYTF
- - TRBJ2-7 TRBV4-1 TGCGCCAGCAGCCAAGAGAGGGAGCGGGACGAGCAGTACTTC CASSQERERDEQYF
- - TRBJ2-7 TRBV6-1 TGTGCCAGCAGTGATCACGGTGTTTCCTACGAGCAGTACTTC CASSDHGVSYEQYF
- - TRBJ2-2 TRBV5-1 TGCGCCAGCAGCTTGGCAGGTCAGACGAACACCGGGGAGCTGTTTTTT CASSLAGQTNTGELFF
- - TRBJ2-2 TRBV9 TGTGCCAGCAGCACCGACAGAAACACCGGGGAGCTGTTTTTT CASSTDRNTGELFF
- - TRBJ2-5 TRBV4-1 TGCGCCAGCAGCCCGGGACTGGCGGGCCACCAAGAGACCCAGTACTTC CASSPGLAGHQETQYF
- TRBD1 TRBJ2-7 TRBV29-1 TGCAGCGTTGAGTCCGGGACAGGGGGTCCCTACGAGCAGTACTTC CSVESGTGGPYEQYF
few - TRBJ1-5 TRBV28 TGTGCCAGCAGTTCCGACATTTATCAGCCCCAGCATTTT CASSSDIYQPQHF
- TRBD2 TRBJ2-2 TRBV4-3 TGCGCCAGCAGCCGAGGACTAGCGGGGGATTACACCGGGGAGCTGTTTTTT CASSRGLAGDYTGELFF
- - TRBJ2-7 TRBV29-1 TGCAGCGTTGAGCAAGGGGGAACCTACGAGCAGTACTTC CSVEQGGTYEQYF
- - TRBJ2-7 TRBV2 TGTGCCAGCAGTGTCGTTTTCGAGCAGTACTTC CASSVVFEQYF
- - TRBJ2-3 TRBV9 TGTGCCAGCAGCGTAGGACAAAGCACAGATACGCAGTATTTT CASSVGQSTDTQYF
once TRBD1 TRBJ1-1 TRBV29-1 TGCAGCGTTGACAGGGGGGACATGAACACTGAAGCTTTCTTT CSVDRGDMNTEAFF
- - TRBJ1-1 TRBV4-1 TGCGCCAGCAGCCAAGATCCGGCAGGCACTGAAGCTTTCTTT CASSQDPAGTEAFF
- TRBD1 TRBJ2-7 TRBV2 TGTGCCAGCAGCGACGGACAGGGGGCCGACGAGCAGTACTTC CASSDGQGADEQYF
- TRBD2 TRBJ2-2 TRBV30 TGTGCCCTGGAGTATCTTGGGACTACCTTGAACATCGGGGAGCTGTTTTTT CALEYLGTTLNIGELFF
few - TRBJ1-2 TRBV5-1 TGCGCCAGCAGCTCGGTGAGGGACTATGGCTACACCTTC CASSSVRDYGYTF
- TRBD1 TRBJ1-2 TRBV14 TGTGCCAGCAGCCAAACACCCCGGGACAGGGGTTACTATGGCTACACCTTC CASSQTPRDRGYYGYTF
large - TRBJ2-1 TRBV5-6 TGTGCCAGCAGCTTGGGATCGGGCTACAATGAGCAGTTCTTC CASSLGSGYNEQFF
- - TRBJ1-4 TRBV6-5 TGTGCCAGCAGATTATACAGGCGTCCTAATGAAAAACTGTTTTTT CASRLYRRPNEKLFF
- - TRBJ1-2 TRBV30 TGTGCCTGGAGCCCCCCGGGGGACTACACCTTC CAWSPPGDYTF
- - TRBJ2-7 TRBV27 TGTGCCAGCAGCGGGGCTGCAGGGGGGTACGAGCAGTACTTC CASSGAAGGYEQYF
- TRBD2 TRBJ2-2 TRBV25-1 TGTGCCAGCAGCGCACTAGCGGGAGTCACCGGGGAGCTGTTTTTT CASSALAGVTGELFF
few - TRBJ1-1 TRBV5-1 TGCGCCAGCAGCTTGGGTCAGGGTTGGGAAGCTTTCTTT CASSLGQGWEAFF
once TRBD1 TRBJ1-6 TRBV6-1 TGTGCCAGCAGTCAATCCGGGACAGGGGCGACTCCCCTCCACTTT CASSQSGTGATPLHF